This T cell receptor beta chain was sequenced during a study of preoperative IRX-2 immunotherapy in early breast cancer. Treatment defined: preoperative locoregional IRX-2 cytokine immunotherapy. Preoperative locoregional IRX-2 cytokine immunotherapy was tested in the phase Ib source study. Generated by immunoSEQ multiplex PCR, the TCRdb table keeps only in-frame clones and is missing some. Here the sample spans 20,000 to 30,000 clones, 65% to 85% being singletons. Germline V CDR1 and CDR2: MNHGY, SAAAGT. V lost 7 bases, J lost 1 base, and 16 bases lay in between. The length of the CDR3 is 15 residues.

The clonotype originates from a human donor with breast cancer. V and J are TRBV6-8 and TRBJ1-2, with unresolved D. The sample consisted of lymph node tissue, taken before IRX-2 immunotherapy. CDR3 amino acids: CASKSRPVGNYGYTF. For the CDR3, the DNA is TGTGCCAGCAAGTCAAGGCCCGTAGGTAACTATGGCTACACCTTC.